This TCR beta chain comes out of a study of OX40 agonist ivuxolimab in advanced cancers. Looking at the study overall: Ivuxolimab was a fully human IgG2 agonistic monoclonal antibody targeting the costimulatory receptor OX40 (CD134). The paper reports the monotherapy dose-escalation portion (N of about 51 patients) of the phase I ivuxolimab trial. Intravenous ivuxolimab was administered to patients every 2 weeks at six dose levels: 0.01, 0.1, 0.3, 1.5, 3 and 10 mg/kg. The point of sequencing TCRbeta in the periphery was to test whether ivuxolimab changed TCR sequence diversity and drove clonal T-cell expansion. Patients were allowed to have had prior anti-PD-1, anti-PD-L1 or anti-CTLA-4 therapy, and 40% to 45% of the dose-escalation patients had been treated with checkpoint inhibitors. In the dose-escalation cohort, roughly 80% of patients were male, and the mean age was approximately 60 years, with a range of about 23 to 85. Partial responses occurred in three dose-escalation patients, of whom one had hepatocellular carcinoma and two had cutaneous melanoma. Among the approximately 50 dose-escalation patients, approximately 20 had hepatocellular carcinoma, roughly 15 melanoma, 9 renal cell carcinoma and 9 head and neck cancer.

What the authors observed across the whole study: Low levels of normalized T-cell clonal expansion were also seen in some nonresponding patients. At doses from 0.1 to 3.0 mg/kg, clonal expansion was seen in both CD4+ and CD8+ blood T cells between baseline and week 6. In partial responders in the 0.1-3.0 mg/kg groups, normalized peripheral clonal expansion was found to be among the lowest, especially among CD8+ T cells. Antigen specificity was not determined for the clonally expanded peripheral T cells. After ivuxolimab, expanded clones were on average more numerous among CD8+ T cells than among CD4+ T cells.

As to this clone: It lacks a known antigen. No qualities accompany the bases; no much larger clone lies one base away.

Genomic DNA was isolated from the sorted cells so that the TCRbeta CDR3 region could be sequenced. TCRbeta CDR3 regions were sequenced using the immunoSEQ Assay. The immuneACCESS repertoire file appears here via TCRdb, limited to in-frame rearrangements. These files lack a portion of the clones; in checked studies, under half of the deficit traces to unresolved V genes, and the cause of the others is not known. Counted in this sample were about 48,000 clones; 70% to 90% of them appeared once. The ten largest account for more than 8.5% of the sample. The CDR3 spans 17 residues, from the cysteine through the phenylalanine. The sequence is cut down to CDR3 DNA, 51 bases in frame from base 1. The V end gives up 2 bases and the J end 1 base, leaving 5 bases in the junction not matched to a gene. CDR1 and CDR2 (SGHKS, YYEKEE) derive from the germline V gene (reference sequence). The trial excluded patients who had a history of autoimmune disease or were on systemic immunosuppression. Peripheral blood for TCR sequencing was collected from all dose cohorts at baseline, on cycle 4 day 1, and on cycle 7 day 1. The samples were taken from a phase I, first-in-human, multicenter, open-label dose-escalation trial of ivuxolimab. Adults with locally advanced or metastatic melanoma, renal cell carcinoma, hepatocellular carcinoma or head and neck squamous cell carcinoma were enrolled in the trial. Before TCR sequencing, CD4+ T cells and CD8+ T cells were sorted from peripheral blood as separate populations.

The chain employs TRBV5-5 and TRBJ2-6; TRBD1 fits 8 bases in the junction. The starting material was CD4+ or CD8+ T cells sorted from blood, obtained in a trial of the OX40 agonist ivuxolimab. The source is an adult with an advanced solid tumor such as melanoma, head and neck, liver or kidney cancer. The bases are TGTGCCAGCAGCTTAGGACAGGGATCGTCTGGGGCCAACGTCCTGACTTTC. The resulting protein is CASSLGQGSSGANVLTF. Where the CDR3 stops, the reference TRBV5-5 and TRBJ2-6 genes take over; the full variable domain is DAGVTQSPTHLIKTRGQQVTLRCSPISGHKSVSWYQQVLGQGPQFIFQYYEKEERGRGNFPDRFSARQFPNYSSELNVNALLLGDSALYLCASSLGQGSSGANVLTFGAGSRLTVL.